This T cell receptor beta chain was observed in a study of spatial heterogeneity in lung cancer. The overall study: Follow-up PBMC specimens underwent sequencing when available; their median timing was roughly 24 months after resection.

CDR3 length: 15 residues. Germline assignment: CDR1 SGHTA and CDR2 FQGNSA. V gave up 1 base and J gave up 3 bases; unmatched junction bases: 2. General study points: In blood, ubiquitous expanded tumor TCRs appeared more at resection than follow-up.

Time point indicated: blood at routine non-recurrence follow-up after resection. Whole RNA came from tumor, nontumor lung or frozen PBMC and was sequenced without being sorted. In its sample, this clonotype was seen many times. Its cognate antigen is unknown. TCR cDNA molecules each carried a unique molecular identifier. TCRdb redid the calling of the 5' RACE reads with MiXCR, one entry per CDR3 protein. The table records 45,000 to 55,000 distinct CDR3 sequences, 12% of them present only once. This material consisted of PBMCs, taken at follow-up. The receptor's source is a male donor with early-stage non-small cell lung cancer. The rearrangement uses TRBV7-2 and TRBJ1-5; 8 nucleotides align to TRBD1. The CDR3 region has the DNA TGTGCCAGCAGCTTAGGGCAGGGGGCCAATCAGCCCCAGCATTTT. Amino acid sequence: CASSLGQGANQPQHF. Combining the CDR3 with reference TRBV7-2 and TRBJ1-5 gives the whole variable domain GAGVSQSPSNKVTEKGKDVELRCDPISGHTALYWYRQSLGQGLEFLIYFQGNSAPDKSGLPSDRFSAERTGGSVSTLTIQRTQQEDSAVYLCASSLGQGANQPQHFGDGTRLSIL.